The entry below gives a single T cell receptor beta chain sequence along with its context. Its antigen is still unknown. An end of the junction differs from the germline gene, which may be a read error. TCR alpha and beta CDR3 regions were amplified from RNA using iRepertoire nested multiplex PCR. Using its own MiXCR run on the multiplex PCR reads, TCRdb lists one record per CDR3 protein. The sample lists tens of thousands of distinct CDR3 sequences, 40% occurring once. These data belong to a study of glioma-infiltrating T cells. Study-wide points: Above-expected tissue-blood divergence occurred in all gliomas, most in low-grade ones.

The CDR3 consists of 14 residues. Germline-derived CDR1 and CDR2 are SNHLY and FYNNEI. The sequencing sample was made of glioma tissue, nonneoplastic brain tissue, or PBMCs (not recorded which). The chain carries TRBV2 and TRBJ1-1; D gene unclear. The TCR originated in a human donor with low-grade glioma or glioblastoma, undergoing nonglioma brain surgery, or in good health (not recorded which). In nucleotides, the CDR3 is TGTGCCATCAGTGCGGTAAGGATTAACACTGAAGCTTTCTTT. Protein product: CAISAVRINTEAFF.